This T cell receptor beta chain was captured in a study of T-cell reconstitution after alpha-beta-depleted transplantation in children. Study-wide findings and caveats: The high TCRbeta diversity at day 60 in some patients came from surviving recipient T cells and thymic progenitors. Once a year had passed after transplant, T-cell counts and diversity came mostly from newly produced T cells. Expanded graft clones, several hundred of them, were reportedly the source of alpha-beta T cells about two months after transplant.

Comments on this clonotype: Antigen: not known.

The trim removed 4 bases at V and 5 bases at J, leaving 8 bases unmatched. Germline CDR1 is SGHKS and CDR2 is YYEKEE (reference sequence). This CDR3 spans 16 amino acids. Preparation of the TCRbeta library used unique molecular identifiers. TCRdb re-derived calls from the PCR reads in MiXCR, one entry per CDR3 protein. The table includes around 50,000 distinct CDR3 sequences, approximately 52% detected once. Sequencing used peripheral blood, obtained before TCRalphabeta/CD19-depleted stem cell transplant. The TCR comes from a boy in the first two years of life with SCID, due to receive a stem cell transplant. The chain couples TRBV5-5 to TRBJ2-3; TRBD1 aligns across 12 bases. CDR3 amino acids: CASSLGDRGLEDTQYF. The CDR3 region has the DNA TGTGCCAGCAGCCTTGGGGACAGGGGGCTCGAAGATACGCAGTATTTT.